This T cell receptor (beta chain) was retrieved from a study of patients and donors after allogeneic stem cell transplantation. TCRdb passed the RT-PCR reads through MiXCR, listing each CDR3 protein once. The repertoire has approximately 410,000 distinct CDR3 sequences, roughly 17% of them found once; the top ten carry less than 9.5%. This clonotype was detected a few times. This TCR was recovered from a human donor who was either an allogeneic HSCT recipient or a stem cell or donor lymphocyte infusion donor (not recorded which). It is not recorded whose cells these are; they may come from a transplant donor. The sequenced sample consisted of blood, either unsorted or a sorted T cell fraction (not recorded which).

The CDR3, as DNA: TGTGCCAGCAGCTCCCTAGGAAGCTCCTACAATGAGCAGTTCTTC. Its protein is CASSSLGSSYNEQFF. V is TRBV7-8 and J is TRBJ2-1; D remains unclear. CDR1 and CDR2 (germline): SGHVS, FQNEAQ. Trimming cost V 4 bases and J 0 bases, with 10 bases left between them. This CDR3 spans 15 amino acids.